These 26 T cell receptor beta chains share one sample of origin, sequenced in a study of T cell responses to AZD1222 COVID-19 vaccine. The protocol was immunoSEQ multiplex PCR, while the TCRdb copy is restricted to in-frame clones and leaves out a portion. The sample records more than 90,000 clones, less than 85% being singletons. The sample was peripheral blood, taken 28 days after the second AZD1222 dose. These receptors all come from an adult who received the AZD1222 COVID-19 vaccine.

This clone has a handful of counts. The V and J genes are TRBV2 and TRBJ2-7; D is ambiguous. Trimming stripped 4 bases from V and 12 bases from J, with 16 bases between. CDR1 is SNHLY and CDR2 is FYNNEI in the germline V gene. This CDR3 contains 12 residues. The CDR3 sequence: CASSVVNGPLYF. In nucleotides, the CDR3 is TGTGCCAGCAGTGTTGTTAACGGACCTCTGTACTTC. Drawing the rest from reference TRBV2 and TRBJ2-7, the complete variable domain is EPEVTQTPSHQVTQMGQEVILRCVPISNHLYFYWYRQILGQKVEFLVSFYNNEISEKSEIFDDQFSVERPDGSNFTLKIRSTKLEDSAMYFCASSVVNGPLYFGPGTRLTVT.

The chain employs TRBV7-3 and TRBJ2-1; D is ambiguous. Trimming removed 1 base from V and 10 bases from J, with 17 bases in between. Germline values: CDR1 SGHTA, CDR2 FQGTGA. This CDR3 has 15 residues. The CDR3 sequence is CASSLSHIQAGEQFF. CDR3 nucleotide sequence: TGTGCCAGCAGCTTAAGTCATATTCAGGCCGGGGAGCAGTTCTTC.

This clone was found a few times. The genes are TRBV4-3 and TRBJ1-2; TRBD1 aligns across 9 bases. The J segment lost 2 bases and the V segment lost 0 bases, leaving 7 bases of the junction unmatched. The CDR3 has 17 amino acids. The germline V gene has CDR1 LGHNA and CDR2 YSLEER. The CDR3 is CASSQDVGQGSNYGYTF. The CDR3 DNA reads TGCGCCAGCAGCCAAGATGTAGGACAGGGGTCGAACTATGGCTACACCTTC.

The V call is TRBV7-4, the J call TRBJ1-5; TRBD1 might be the D (6 bases). CDR3 size: 18 residues. Germline V CDR1 and CDR2: SGHVT, SQSDAQ. V was trimmed by 2 bases and J by 5 bases, leaving 22 bases between them. Here the CDR3 reads CASSLSVRGKGEDQPQHF. The DNA for the CDR3 is TGTGCCAGCAGCTTATCAGTCAGGGGTAAGGGAGAGGATCAGCCCCAGCATTTT.

This chain joins TRBV18 and TRBJ2-3; maybe TRBD1 (5 bases). CDR1 is KGHSH and CDR2 is LQKENI in the germline V gene. The CDR3 sequence is 16 residues long. Deletions cut 2 bases from V and 2 bases from J, with 14 bases between. The CDR3 DNA follows: TGTGCCAGCTCACCATTTACGACACAGGACACAGATACGCAGTATTTT. Translated: CASSPFTTQDTDTQYF. The full variable domain, completed using reference TRBV18 and TRBJ2-3, is NAGVMQNPRHLVRRRGQEARLRCSPMKGHSHVYWYRQLPEEGLKFMVYLQKENIIDESGMPKERFSAEFPKEGPSILRIQQVVRGDSAAYFCASSPFTTQDTDTQYFGPGTRLTVL.

This chain links TRBV5-4 with TRBJ1-1; D not certain. The germline V and J ends were trimmed by 4 bases and 6 bases, with 16 bases remaining between them. Germline V gene lookup returns CDR1 SGHNT and CDR2 YYREEE (reference sequence). The CDR3 contains 14 residues. CDR3 protein: CASSHTGLGAEAFF. The CDR3 DNA follows: TGTGCCAGCAGCCATACCGGGCTGGGAGCTGAAGCTTTCTTT.

The rearrangement joins TRBV11-2 to TRBJ2-2; D is perhaps TRBD1 (5 bases). The CDR3 spans 17 residues. Trimming cost V 7 bases and J 6 bases, with 24 bases left between them. Germline assignment: CDR1 SGHAT and CDR2 FQNNGV. CDR3 DNA: TGTGCCAGCACCCCCTGGGGCTCAGGGTTTCGGTCCGGGGAGCTGTTTTTT. It specifies CASTPWGSGFRSGELFF. Looking up the rest from reference TRBV11-2 and TRBJ2-2 gives the full variable domain: EAGVAQSPRYKIIEKRQSVAFWCNPISGHATLYWYQQILGQGPKLLIQFQNNGVVDDSQLPKDRFSAERLKGVDSTLKIQPAKLEDSAVYLCASTPWGSGFRSGELFFGEGSRLTVL.

This clone came up a few times. The genes are TRBV6-5 and TRBJ1-1; 8 nucleotides agree with TRBD1. J lost 1 base, V lost 6 bases, and 4 bases had no gene match. The germline CDR1 and CDR2 sequences are MNHEY and SVGAGI. The CDR3 has 14 amino acids. The chain's CDR3 is CASRPGQENTEAFF. DNA for the CDR3: TGTGCCAGCAGACCGGGACAGGAGAACACTGAAGCTTTCTTT.

The CDR3 loop reads CSVHQGEKEGYTF. The CDR3 DNA reads TGCAGCGTGCATCAAGGGGAAAAGGAAGGCTACACCTTC. This chain connects TRBV29-1 to TRBJ1-2; TRBD1 might be the D (5 bases). Germline assignment: CDR1 SQVTM and CDR2 ANQGSEA. Deletions cut 6 bases from V and 8 bases from J, with 19 bases between. The CDR3 length is 13 residues.

The chain combines TRBV19 with TRBJ2-3; a possible D gene is TRBD1 (6 bases). CDR3 length: 16 residues. The V end was cut by 5 bases, the J end by 0 bases, with 15 bases between. Looked up from germline, CDR1 is LNHDA and CDR2 is SQIVND (reference sequence). The CDR3: CASSGWGQASTDTQYF. CDR3 DNA: TGTGCCAGTAGTGGGTGGGGACAAGCTAGCACAGATACGCAGTATTTT.

V and J are TRBV18 and TRBJ2-3, with 8 bases aligning to TRBD1. The CDR3 covers 16 residues. Germline V lookup: CDR1 KGHSH, CDR2 LQKENI. J gave up 2 bases and V 6 bases, and 10 bases lay outside the gene matches. The CDR3 nucleotides read TGTGCCAGCTCTGCCAGGACAGGGATCCTCACAGATACGCAGTATTTT. Protein sequence: CASSARTGILTDTQYF.

J is TRBJ2-2 and V is TRBV7-3; TRBD1 or TRBD2 may be the D gene (6 bases each). The CDR3 runs 15 residues. V was trimmed by 6 bases and J by 4 bases, leaving 15 bases between them. Germline V gene lookup returns CDR1 SGHTA and CDR2 FQGTGA. The CDR3 sequence is CASRQGRPATGELFF. The CDR3 bases are TGTGCCAGCAGGCAGGGGAGGCCGGCCACCGGGGAGCTGTTTTTT.

The CDR3 here is CASSRPGLATGYTF. The CDR3 nucleotides are TGTGCCAGCAGTCGACCGGGACTGGCGACTGGCTACACCTTC. This chain connects TRBV11-2 to TRBJ1-2, with D perhaps matching TRBD1 (5 bases). V was trimmed by 6 bases and J by 7 bases, leaving 18 bases between them. The CDR3 length is 14 residues. CDR1 is SGHAT and CDR2 is FQNNGV in the germline V gene.

The CDR3 region has the DNA TGTGCCAGCAGTCTCCCCGGACAGCATACCTACGAGCAGTACTTC. This codes for CASSLPGQHTYEQYF. V usage is TRBV27 and J usage is TRBJ2-7; tentatively, D is TRBD1 (6 bases). The CDR3 runs to 15 residues. Germline CDR1 reads MNHEY; CDR2 reads SMNVEV (reference sequence). Trimming took 5 bases from V and 2 from J, leaving 16 bases between them.

This clone came up once. This chain uses TRBV5-1 with TRBJ2-2; D unclear. Trimming shortened V by 2 bases and J by 5 bases, and 10 bases separated the two germline ends. This CDR3 is built from 14 residues. From germline, CDR1 is SGHRS and CDR2 YFSETQ. The CDR3 DNA follows: TGCGCCAGCAGCTTACTGACTGATACCGGGGAGCTGTTTTTT. This codes for CASSLLTDTGELFF. The entire variable domain, with the rest obtained from reference TRBV5-1 and TRBJ2-2, is as follows: KAGVTQTPRYLIKTRGQQVTLSCSPISGHRSVSWYQQTPGQGLQFLFEYFSETQRNKGNFPGRFSGRQFSNSRSEMNVSTLELGDSALYLCASSLLTDTGELFFGEGSRLTVL.

The gene calls are TRBV6-1 and TRBJ2-1; TRBD2 matches 14 bases. CDR3 length: 18 residues. The V gene's germline CDR1 is MNHNS and CDR2 SASEGT. With V trimmed by 1 base and J by 1 base, 3 bases remained unmatched. The CDR3 sequence: CASSEGLAGGYSYNEQFF. As DNA, the CDR3 is TGTGCCAGCAGTGAAGGACTAGCGGGGGGGTATTCCTACAATGAGCAGTTCTTC.

This clone was counted only a few times. The CDR3 region is CASSLLPRGDRNTIYF. DNA of the CDR3: TGTGCCAGCAGTTTACTGCCTCGGGGTGACCGAAACACCATATATTTT. The chain is built from TRBV27 and TRBJ1-3, with D uncertain. CDR1 is MNHEY, CDR2 SMNVEV, per germline (reference sequence). The CDR3 has 16 residues. The germline V and J ends were trimmed by 2 bases and 5 bases, with 16 bases remaining between them.

The chain is built from TRBV7-6 and TRBJ2-1; no firm D call. The CDR3 runs 14 residues. Trimming cost V 1 base and J 9 bases, with 13 bases left between them. The germline V gene encodes CDR1 SGHVS and CDR2 FNYEAQ. CDR3 in amino acids: CASSLGAATGEQFF. Here the CDR3 DNA reads TGTGCCAGCAGCTTAGGGGCCGCGACCGGTGAGCAGTTCTTC. The full variable domain, completed using reference TRBV7-6 and TRBJ2-1, is GAGVSQSPRYKVTKRGQDVALRCDPISGHVSLYWYRQALGQGPEFLTYFNYEAQQDKSGLPNDRFSAERPEGSISTLTIQRTEQRDSAMYRCASSLGAATGEQFFGPGTRLTVL.

The V and J genes are TRBV16 and TRBJ2-1; 7 nucleotides agree with TRBD2. Germline V gives CDR1 KGHSY, CDR2 FQNENV. The length of the CDR3 is 14 residues. The V and J ends lost 2 bases and 2 bases, in that order; junction bases with no gene match: 0. As DNA, the CDR3 is TGTGCCAGCAGCCAAAGCGGGGCCTACAATGAGCAGTTCTTC. It specifies CASSQSGAYNEQFF. The variable domain in full, completed from reference TRBV16 and TRBJ2-1, reads GEEVAQTPKHLVRGEGQKAKLYCAPIKGHSYVFWYQQVLKNEFKFLISFQNENVFDETGMPKERFSAKCLPNSPCSLEIQATKLEDSAVYFCASSQSGAYNEQFFGPGTRLTVL.

The chain uses TRBV18 and TRBJ1-1; 7 nucleotides agree with TRBD1. The CDR3 extends over 14 amino acids. Trimming removed 2 bases from V and 4 bases from J; junction bases left unmatched: 4. CDR1 is KGHSH, CDR2 LQKENI, per germline. CDR3 nucleotide sequence: TGTGCCAGCTCACCATCTTCAGGGGGCACTGAAGCTTTCTTT. As protein: CASSPSSGGTEAFF.

This clone was observed a few times. The chain uses TRBV29-1 and TRBJ2-1; 15 bases map to TRBD2. CDR1 SQVTM and CDR2 ANQGSEA come from the germline V gene. The CDR3 totals 14 residues. V shed 0 bases, J shed 13 bases, and the junction held 4 bases outside the gene matches. The CDR3 region is CSVEEGLAGGLQFF. The CDR3 nucleotides read TGCAGCGTTGAAGAGGGACTAGCGGGAGGTCTCCAGTTCTTC.

The chain uses TRBV5-6 and TRBJ2-7; weak D call: TRBD2 (6 bases). V lost 4 bases to trimming and J lost 4 bases, with 15 bases between them. Germline assignment: CDR1 SGHDT and CDR2 YYEEEE. The length of the CDR3 is 14 residues. Written as DNA, the CDR3 is TGTGCCAGCAGCCCACCGGGACTTCCTTACGAGCAGTACTTC. As protein: CASSPPGLPYEQYF.

The DNA for the CDR3 is TGTGCCAGCAGTGAATTTTGGTCAGGGGGCACCGGGGAGCTGTTTTTT. It translates to CASSEFWSGGTGELFF. The rearrangement links TRBV2 to TRBJ2-2, with 7 bases lining up with TRBD1. Trimming at V came to 2 bases and at J to 4 bases, leaving 7 bases not matched to a gene. Germline V gene data show CDR1 as SNHLY and CDR2 as FYNNEI. CDR3 length: 16 amino acids.

The rearrangement joins TRBV19 to TRBJ2-7, with TRBD2 as a possible D gene (5 bases). From germline, CDR1 is LNHDA and CDR2 SQIVND (reference sequence). This CDR3 comprises 16 residues. With 6 bases removed from V and 3 bases from J, the gap between germline ends came to 21 bases. CDR3 sequence reads: CASSAPRNTGLYEQYF. The CDR3 coding sequence is TGTGCCAGTAGCGCTCCCCGGAACACCGGACTCTACGAGCAGTACTTC.

The rearrangement joins TRBV19 to TRBJ1-1; 8 bases line up with TRBD1. Per germline, CDR1 LNHDA and CDR2 SQIVND (reference sequence). The CDR3 runs 14 residues. With V trimmed by 6 bases and J by 4 bases, 7 bases remained unmatched. The DNA for the CDR3 is TGTGCCAGTAGACGGACAGGGTTTATCACTGAAGCTTTCTTT. Protein: CASRRTGFITEAFF.

This clone was seen a few times. The V call is TRBV27, the J call TRBJ2-2; the D gene could be TRBD1 or TRBD2 (6 bases each). Germline lookup yields CDR1 MNHEY and CDR2 SMNVEV (reference sequence). The V end lost 8 bases, the J end lost 0 bases, and 16 bases lay between the germline ends. This CDR3 is 16 amino acids long. This chain's CDR3 is CASGSLGGANTGELFF. CDR3 sequence (DNA): TGTGCCAGCGGATCATTGGGGGGCGCGAACACCGGGGAGCTGTTTTTT.